The TCR beta chain described here comes from a study of cytomegalovirus exposure and HLA in healthy donors. PCR employed 60 Vbeta and 13 Jbeta primers. The table came from immunoSEQ multiplex PCR; TCRdb's copy has only in-frame clones and leaves some out. The sample has around 99,000 clones; 69% are singletons. The CDR3 covers 15 residues. Germline values: CDR1 KGHSH, CDR2 LQKENI. Trimming pared 3 bases from V and 2 bases from J, leaving 8 bases between. This clone was observed a handful of times. The TCR comes from a woman in her 70s in good health and CMV-seropositive. Sequenced input: PBMCs. V usage is TRBV18 and J usage is TRBJ2-6; a possible D gene is TRBD1 (5 bases). The CDR3, as DNA: TGTGCCAGCTCACCGAACAGGCCTGGGGCCAACGTCCTGACTTTC. Residues: CASSPNRPGANVLTF.